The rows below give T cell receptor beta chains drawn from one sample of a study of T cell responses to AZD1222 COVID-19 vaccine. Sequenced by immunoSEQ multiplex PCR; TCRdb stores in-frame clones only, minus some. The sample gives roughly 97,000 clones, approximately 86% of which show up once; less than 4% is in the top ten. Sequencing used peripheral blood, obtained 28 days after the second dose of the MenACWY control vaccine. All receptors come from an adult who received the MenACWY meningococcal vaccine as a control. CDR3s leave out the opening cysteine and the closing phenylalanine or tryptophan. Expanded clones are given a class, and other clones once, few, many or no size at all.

CDR3aa: ASSLSSRYGELF; abundance: .; j_gene: TRBJ2-2; v_gene: TRBV5-1
CDR3aa: ASSSAGTSGPDTQY; abundance: once; j_gene: TRBJ2-3; v_gene: TRBV7-2
CDR3aa: ASSQSVLGNSPLH; abundance: .; j_gene: TRBJ1-6; v_gene: TRBV16
CDR3aa: ASSLWPRSSGNTIY; abundance: .; j_gene: TRBJ1-3; v_gene: TRBV28
CDR3aa: ASSGGSTDTQY; abundance: .; j_gene: TRBJ2-3; v_gene: TRBV28
CDR3aa: ASSLGTGSSVQY; abundance: .; j_gene: TRBJ2-5; v_gene: TRBV27
CDR3aa: ASSSGQPTGELF; abundance: .; j_gene: TRBJ2-2; v_gene: TRBV6-2/TRBV6-3
CDR3aa: SVGQLNYGYT; abundance: .; j_gene: TRBJ1-2; v_gene: TRBV29-1
CDR3aa: ASAQGRIHSGNTIY; abundance: .; j_gene: TRBJ1-3; v_gene: TRBV5-8
CDR3aa: AISADRGGGGYT; abundance: .; j_gene: TRBJ1-2; v_gene: TRBV10-3
CDR3aa: ASSPSAAEETQY; abundance: .; j_gene: TRBJ2-5; v_gene: TRBV3-1/TRBV3-2
CDR3aa: ASSLAPARRGQNIQY; abundance: .; j_gene: TRBJ2-4; v_gene: TRBV7-2
CDR3aa: ASSTQRDRRRETQY; abundance: .; j_gene: TRBJ2-5; v_gene: TRBV7-2
CDR3aa: ASSPGQSLYGYT; abundance: .; j_gene: TRBJ1-2; v_gene: TRBV7-2
CDR3aa: ASSSDRVGELF; abundance: few; j_gene: TRBJ2-2; v_gene: TRBV7-7
CDR3aa: ASSQVRRGSYGYT; abundance: .; j_gene: TRBJ1-2; v_gene: TRBV3-1/TRBV3-2
CDR3aa: ASSLIGPNEKLF; abundance: .; j_gene: TRBJ1-4; v_gene: TRBV7-2
CDR3aa: ASSLWGSGSNQPQH; abundance: .; j_gene: TRBJ1-5; v_gene: TRBV27
CDR3aa: ASSIKGDRGHEQY; abundance: .; j_gene: TRBJ2-7; v_gene: TRBV23-1
CDR3aa: ATSYRTGATNEKLF; abundance: few; j_gene: TRBJ1-4; v_gene: TRBV15
CDR3aa: ASRSGTGVHYGYT; abundance: .; j_gene: TRBJ1-2; v_gene: TRBV5-4
CDR3aa: ASSVGQGSPLH; abundance: .; j_gene: TRBJ1-6; v_gene: TRBV9
CDR3aa: ASSQDPRGEQY; abundance: .; j_gene: TRBJ2-7; v_gene: TRBV4-1
CDR3aa: ASSFGGTRVNLQY; abundance: .; j_gene: TRBJ2-4; v_gene: TRBV28
CDR3aa: ASSGPGTGGLNEQF; abundance: .; j_gene: TRBJ2-1; v_gene: TRBV28
CDR3aa: AISSTDFGNTIY; abundance: .; j_gene: TRBJ1-3; v_gene: TRBV10-3
CDR3aa: ASSSGTGVSGELF; abundance: .; j_gene: TRBJ2-2; v_gene: TRBV7-8
CDR3aa: ASSSPGNTEAF; abundance: .; j_gene: TRBJ1-1; v_gene: TRBV7-6
CDR3aa: ASSSGGTSGGNTDTQY; abundance: .; j_gene: TRBJ2-3; v_gene: TRBV5-4
CDR3aa: ASSRGGGFTEAF; abundance: .; j_gene: TRBJ1-1; v_gene: TRBV28
CDR3aa: ASSLGTLSAYGYT; abundance: .; j_gene: TRBJ1-2; v_gene: TRBV11-2
CDR3aa: ASSLTSGGAETQY; abundance: once; j_gene: TRBJ2-5; v_gene: TRBV5-4
CDR3aa: ATSRDPGRQETQY; abundance: few; j_gene: TRBJ2-5; v_gene: TRBV15
CDR3aa: ASSLGQVGPEQY; abundance: .; j_gene: TRBJ2-7; v_gene: TRBV5-1
CDR3aa: AWTLDRGRLAGYQPQH; abundance: .; j_gene: TRBJ1-5; v_gene: TRBV30
CDR3aa: ASSLGPLSGNTIY; abundance: .; j_gene: TRBJ1-3; v_gene: TRBV5-1
CDR3aa: ASNNPGLAGGAYEQF; abundance: .; j_gene: TRBJ2-1; v_gene: TRBV7-2
CDR3aa: ASSLRTVQETQY; abundance: .; j_gene: TRBJ2-5; v_gene: TRBV5-4
CDR3aa: ASSGTGLNTEAF; abundance: .; j_gene: TRBJ1-1; v_gene: TRBV19
CDR3aa: ASSHGQEGKIYT; abundance: .; j_gene: TRBJ1-2; v_gene: TRBV18
CDR3aa: ASSLDGVGYNEQF; abundance: .; j_gene: TRBJ2-1; v_gene: TRBV7-6
CDR3aa: ASSFISGGTYNEQF; abundance: .; j_gene: TRBJ2-1; v_gene: TRBV5-1